This T cell receptor beta chain came from a study of siplizumab effects on memory and regulatory T cells. Notes on the study in general: Alloreactive sequences tracing back to unstimulated CD4+ memory cells fell significantly with siplizumab.

Assays were performed on roughly 94,000 TCR templates per sample. Measured with immunoSEQ multiplex PCR; TCRdb has only the in-frame clones, and not every one. Counted here are tens of thousands of clones, about 92% occurring once; the ten biggest clones make up 4.5% to 6.5%. Turning to this clone: Its target is unknown.

The sequencing sample was made of CD8+ T cells sorted from blood. The source is a human donor in good health.

The CDR3 sequence is CASRETAAYEQYF. In DNA, the CDR3 is TGTGCCAGCAGGGAGACAGCAGCCTACGAGCAGTACTTC. This rearrangement joins TRBV27 to TRBJ2-7, with D perhaps matching TRBD1 (5 bases). V was pared by 6 bases and J by 2 bases, with 11 bases between. The CDR3 is 13 amino acids. Germline V gene lookup returns CDR1 MNHEY and CDR2 SMNVEV (reference sequence).